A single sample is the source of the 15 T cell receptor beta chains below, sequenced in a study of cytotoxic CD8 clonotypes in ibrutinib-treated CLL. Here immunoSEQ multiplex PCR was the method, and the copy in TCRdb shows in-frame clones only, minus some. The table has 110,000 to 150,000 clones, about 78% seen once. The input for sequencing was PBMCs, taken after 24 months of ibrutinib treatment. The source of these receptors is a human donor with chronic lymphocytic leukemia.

CDR3 in amino acids: CASSLSLGQDTGELFF. In DNA form, the CDR3 reads TGTGCCAGCAGCCTGAGTCTAGGGCAGGACACCGGGGAGCTGTTTTTT. This chain connects TRBV9 to TRBJ2-2; the D is unclear. The CDR3 sequence is 16 residues long. Trimming removed 4 bases at V and 3 bases at J, with 16 bases between. Germline V gene lookup returns CDR1 SGDLS and CDR2 YYNGEE.

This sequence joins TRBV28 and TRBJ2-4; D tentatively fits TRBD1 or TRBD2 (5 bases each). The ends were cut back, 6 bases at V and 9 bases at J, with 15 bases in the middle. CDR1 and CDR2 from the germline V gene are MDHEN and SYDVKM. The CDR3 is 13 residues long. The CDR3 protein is CASSGARGGIQYF. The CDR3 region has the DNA TGTGCCAGCAGCGGGGCCCGTGGGGGCATTCAGTACTTC.

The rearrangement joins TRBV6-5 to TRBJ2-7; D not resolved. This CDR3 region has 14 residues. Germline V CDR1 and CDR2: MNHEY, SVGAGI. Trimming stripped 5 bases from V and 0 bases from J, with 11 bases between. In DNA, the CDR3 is TGTGCCAGCAGTCGCGATCAGACCTCCTACGAGCAGTACTTC. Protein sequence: CASSRDQTSYEQYF.

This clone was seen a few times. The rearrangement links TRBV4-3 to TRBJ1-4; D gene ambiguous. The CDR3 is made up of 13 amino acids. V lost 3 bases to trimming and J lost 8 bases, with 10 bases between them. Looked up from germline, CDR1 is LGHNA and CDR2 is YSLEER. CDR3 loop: CASSQAQAEKLFF. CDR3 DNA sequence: TGCGCCAGCAGCCAGGCCCAAGCCGAAAAACTGTTTTTT.

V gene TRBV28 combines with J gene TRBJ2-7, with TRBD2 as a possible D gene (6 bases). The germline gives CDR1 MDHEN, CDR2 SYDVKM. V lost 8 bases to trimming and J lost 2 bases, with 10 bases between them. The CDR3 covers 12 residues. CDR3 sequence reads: CASADYPYEQYF. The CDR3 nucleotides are TGTGCCAGCGCGGACTACCCCTACGAGCAGTACTTC.

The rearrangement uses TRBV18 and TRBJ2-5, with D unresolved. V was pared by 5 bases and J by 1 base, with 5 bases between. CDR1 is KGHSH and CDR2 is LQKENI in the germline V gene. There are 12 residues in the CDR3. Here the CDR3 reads CASSSPQETQYF. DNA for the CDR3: TGTGCCAGCTCAAGTCCCCAAGAGACCCAGTACTTC.

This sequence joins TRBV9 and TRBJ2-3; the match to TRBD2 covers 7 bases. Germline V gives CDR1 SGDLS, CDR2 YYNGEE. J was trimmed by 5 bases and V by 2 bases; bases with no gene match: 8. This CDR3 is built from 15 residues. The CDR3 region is CASSVWEGMLDTQYF. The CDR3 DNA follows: TGTGCCAGCAGCGTCTGGGAGGGTATGTTAGATACGCAGTATTTT.

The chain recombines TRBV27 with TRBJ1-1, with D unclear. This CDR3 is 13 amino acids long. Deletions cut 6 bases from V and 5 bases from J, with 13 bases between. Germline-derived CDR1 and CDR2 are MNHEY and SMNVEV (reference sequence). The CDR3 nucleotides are TGTGCCAGCAGCTCCGGCTTTCGGACTGAAGCTTTCTTT. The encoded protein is CASSSGFRTEAFF.

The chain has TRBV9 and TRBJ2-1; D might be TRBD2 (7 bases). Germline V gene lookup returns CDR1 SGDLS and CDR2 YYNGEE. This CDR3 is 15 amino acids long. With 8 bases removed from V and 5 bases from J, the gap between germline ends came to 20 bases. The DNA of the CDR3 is TGTGCCAGTACGGTCCTGGGGGGGCCTGACAATGAGCAGTTCTTC. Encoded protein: CASTVLGGPDNEQFF.

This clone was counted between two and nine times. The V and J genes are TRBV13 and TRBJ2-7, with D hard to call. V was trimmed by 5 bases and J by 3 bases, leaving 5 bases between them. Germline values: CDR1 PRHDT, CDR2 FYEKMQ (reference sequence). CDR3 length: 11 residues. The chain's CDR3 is CASSRHYEQYF. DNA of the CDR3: TGTGCCAGCAGCCGCCACTACGAGCAGTACTTC.

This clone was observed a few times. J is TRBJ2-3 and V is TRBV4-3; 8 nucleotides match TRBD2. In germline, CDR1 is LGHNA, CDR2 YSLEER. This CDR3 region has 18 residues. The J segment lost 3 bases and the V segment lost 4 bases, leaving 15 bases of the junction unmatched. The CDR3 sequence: CASSPGRVEAGATDTQYF. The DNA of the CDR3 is TGCGCCAGCAGCCCAGGCCGGGTGGAAGCGGGGGCTACAGATACGCAGTATTTT.

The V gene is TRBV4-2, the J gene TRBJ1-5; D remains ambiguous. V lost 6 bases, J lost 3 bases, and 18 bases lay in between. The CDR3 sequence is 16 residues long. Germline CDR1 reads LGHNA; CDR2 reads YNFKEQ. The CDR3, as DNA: TGTGCCAGCAGTCTCTCGGGCCTTACTTACAATCAGCCCCAGCATTTT. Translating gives CASSLSGLTYNQPQHF.

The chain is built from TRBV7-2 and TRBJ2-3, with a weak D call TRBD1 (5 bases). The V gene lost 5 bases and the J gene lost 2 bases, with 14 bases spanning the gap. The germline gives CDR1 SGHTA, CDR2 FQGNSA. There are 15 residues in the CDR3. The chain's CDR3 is CASSQQAVNTDTQYF. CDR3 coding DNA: TGTGCCAGCAGCCAACAGGCGGTTAACACAGATACGCAGTATTTT.

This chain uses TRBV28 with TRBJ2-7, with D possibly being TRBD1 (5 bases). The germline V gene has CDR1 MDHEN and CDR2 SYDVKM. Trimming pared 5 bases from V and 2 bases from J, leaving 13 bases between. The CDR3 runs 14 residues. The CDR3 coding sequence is TGTGCCAGCAGTCCTATCGGACACACCTACGAGCAGTACTTC. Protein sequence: CASSPIGHTYEQYF. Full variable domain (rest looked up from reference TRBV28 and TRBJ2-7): DVKVTQSSRYLVKRTGEKVFLECVQDMDHENMFWYRQDPGLGLRLIYFSYDVKMKEKGDIPEGYSVSREKKERFSLILESASTNQTSMYLCASSPIGHTYEQYFGPGTRLTVT.

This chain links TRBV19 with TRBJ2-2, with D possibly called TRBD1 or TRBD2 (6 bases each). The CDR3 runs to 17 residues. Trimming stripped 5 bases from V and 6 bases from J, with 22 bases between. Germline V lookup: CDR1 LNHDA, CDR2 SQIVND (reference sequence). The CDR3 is CASSAGQRIRGSGELFF. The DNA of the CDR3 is TGTGCCAGTAGTGCGGGACAAAGGATTAGGGGTTCCGGGGAGCTGTTTTTT. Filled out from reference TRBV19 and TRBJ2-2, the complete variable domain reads DGGITQSPKYLFRKEGQNVTLSCEQNLNHDAMYWYRQDPGQGLRLIYYSQIVNDFQKGDIAEGYSVSREKKESFPLTVTSAQKNPTAFYLCASSAGQRIRGSGELFFGEGSRLTVL.